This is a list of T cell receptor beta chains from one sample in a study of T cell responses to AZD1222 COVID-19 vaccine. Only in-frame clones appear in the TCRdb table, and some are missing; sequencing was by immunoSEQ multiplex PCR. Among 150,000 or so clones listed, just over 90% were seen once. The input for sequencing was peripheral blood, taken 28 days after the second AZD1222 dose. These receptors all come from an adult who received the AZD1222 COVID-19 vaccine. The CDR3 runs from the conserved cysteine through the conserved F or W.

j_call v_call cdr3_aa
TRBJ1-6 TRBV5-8 CASSLEIGGLHF
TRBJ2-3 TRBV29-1 CSVEDGRVADTQYF
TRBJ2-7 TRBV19 CASSIFDRTYEQYF
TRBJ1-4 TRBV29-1 CSVVAEKLFF
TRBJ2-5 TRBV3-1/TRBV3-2 CASSQAGPRYETQYF
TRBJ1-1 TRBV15 CATSPSQLYEAFF
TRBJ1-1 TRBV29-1 CSVLDRQHGAFF
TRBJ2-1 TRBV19 CASSIFRGQYEQFF
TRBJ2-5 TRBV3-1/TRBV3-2 CASSQDYGGVQYF
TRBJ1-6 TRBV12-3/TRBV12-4 CASTQQGVPTLHF
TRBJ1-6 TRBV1 CTSSSTGTDNSPLHF
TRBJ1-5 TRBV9 CASSVDPIGPGAQPQHF
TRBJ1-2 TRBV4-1 CASSQVRGGYTF
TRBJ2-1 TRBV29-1 CSAEGLGLAGSSYNEQFF
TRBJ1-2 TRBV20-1 CSASQDRSNYGYTF
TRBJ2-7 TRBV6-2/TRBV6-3 CASSYPGRTWSSYEQYF
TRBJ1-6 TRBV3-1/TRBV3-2 CASSLVSSKDYNSPLHF
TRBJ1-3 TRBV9 CASSVDRDGNTIYF
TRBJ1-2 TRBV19 CASSGTGARYGYTF
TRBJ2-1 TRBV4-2 CASSQDLVGGVDNEQFF
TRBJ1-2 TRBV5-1 CASSSTGANGYTF
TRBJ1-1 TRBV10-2 CASMGAEAFF
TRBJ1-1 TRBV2 CASSVAGFNEAFF
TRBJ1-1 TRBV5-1 CASSLDTEAFF
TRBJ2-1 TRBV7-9 CASSPSGTGSYNEQFF
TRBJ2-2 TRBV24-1 CATSLGQGRTGELFF
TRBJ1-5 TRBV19 CASSIGWGGPNQPQHF
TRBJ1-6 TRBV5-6 CASSLSVASLFSSLHF
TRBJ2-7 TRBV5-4 CASSKPTSAEGEQYF
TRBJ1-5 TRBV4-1 CASSQDSGGPNQPQHF
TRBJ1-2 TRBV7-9 CASSLGRKQDSGPNYGYTF
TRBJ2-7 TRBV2 CASSSRSYEQYF
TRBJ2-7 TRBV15 CATSRDRNRVVQYF
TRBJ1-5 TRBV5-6 CASRTFSQPQHF
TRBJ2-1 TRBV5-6 CASSLGGGAYNEQFF
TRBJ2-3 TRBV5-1 CASSSTGERDTQYF
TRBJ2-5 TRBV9 CASSVVGGYQETQYF
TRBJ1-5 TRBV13 CASSSGQSLNQPQHF